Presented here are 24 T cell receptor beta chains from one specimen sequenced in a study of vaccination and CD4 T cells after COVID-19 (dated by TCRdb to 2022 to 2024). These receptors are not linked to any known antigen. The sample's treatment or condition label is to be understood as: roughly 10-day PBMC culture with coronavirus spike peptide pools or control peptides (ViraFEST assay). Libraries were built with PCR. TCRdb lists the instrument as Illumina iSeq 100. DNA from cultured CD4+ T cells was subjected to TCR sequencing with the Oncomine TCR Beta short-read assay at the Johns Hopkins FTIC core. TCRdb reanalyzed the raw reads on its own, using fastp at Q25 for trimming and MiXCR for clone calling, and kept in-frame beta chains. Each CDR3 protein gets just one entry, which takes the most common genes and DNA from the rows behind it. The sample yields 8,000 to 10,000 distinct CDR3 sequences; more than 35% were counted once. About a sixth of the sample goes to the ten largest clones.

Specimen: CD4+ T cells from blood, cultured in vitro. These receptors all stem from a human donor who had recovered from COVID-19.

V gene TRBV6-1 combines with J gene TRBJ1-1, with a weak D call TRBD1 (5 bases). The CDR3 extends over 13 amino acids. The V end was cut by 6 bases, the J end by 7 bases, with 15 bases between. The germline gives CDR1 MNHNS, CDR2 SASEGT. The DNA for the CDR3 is TGTGCCAGCAGATTCAGGGTTCAGGGTGAAGCTTTCTTT. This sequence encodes CASRFRVQGEAFF.

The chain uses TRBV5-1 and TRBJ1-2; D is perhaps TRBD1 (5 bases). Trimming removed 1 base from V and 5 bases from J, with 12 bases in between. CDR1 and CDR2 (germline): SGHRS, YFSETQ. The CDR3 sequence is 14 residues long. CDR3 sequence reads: CASSLRGSTYGYTF. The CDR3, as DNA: TGCGCCAGCAGCTTGCGGGGGTCCACTTATGGCTACACCTTC.

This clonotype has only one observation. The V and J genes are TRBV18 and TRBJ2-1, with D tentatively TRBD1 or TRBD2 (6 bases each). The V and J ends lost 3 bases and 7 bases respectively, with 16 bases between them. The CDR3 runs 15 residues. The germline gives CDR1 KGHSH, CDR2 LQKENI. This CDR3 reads CASSPLEGGENEQFF. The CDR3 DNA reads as TGTGCCAGCTCACCCTTGGAGGGGGGTGAAAATGAGCAGTTCTTC.

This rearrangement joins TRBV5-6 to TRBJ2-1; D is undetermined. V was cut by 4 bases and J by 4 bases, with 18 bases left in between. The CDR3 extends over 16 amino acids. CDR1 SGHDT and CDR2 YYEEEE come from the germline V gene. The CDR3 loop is CASSPLGSTYYNEQFF. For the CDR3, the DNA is TGTGCCAGCAGCCCCCTGGGTAGTACGTATTACAATGAGCAGTTCTTC.

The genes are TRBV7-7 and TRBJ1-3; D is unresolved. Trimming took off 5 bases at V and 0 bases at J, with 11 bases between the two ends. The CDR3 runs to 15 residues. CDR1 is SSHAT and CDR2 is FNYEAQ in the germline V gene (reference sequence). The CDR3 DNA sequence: TGTGCCAGCAGCCCCCGAGGCGGCTCTGGAAACACCATATATTTT. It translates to CASSPRGGSGNTIYF.

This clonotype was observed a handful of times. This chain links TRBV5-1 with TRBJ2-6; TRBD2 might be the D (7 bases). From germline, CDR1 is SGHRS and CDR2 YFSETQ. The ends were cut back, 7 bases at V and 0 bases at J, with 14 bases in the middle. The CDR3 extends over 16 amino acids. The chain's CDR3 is CASGPGGSSGANVLTF. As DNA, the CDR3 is TGCGCCAGCGGTCCGGGGGGCAGCTCTGGGGCCAACGTCCTGACTTTC.

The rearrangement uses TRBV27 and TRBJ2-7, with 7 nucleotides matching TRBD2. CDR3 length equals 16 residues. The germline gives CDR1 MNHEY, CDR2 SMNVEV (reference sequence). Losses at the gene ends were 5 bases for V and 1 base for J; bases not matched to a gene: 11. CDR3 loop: CASSPIVLAVSYEQYF. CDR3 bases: TGTGCCAGCAGTCCAATCGTTCTAGCGGTGTCCTACGAGCAGTACTTC.

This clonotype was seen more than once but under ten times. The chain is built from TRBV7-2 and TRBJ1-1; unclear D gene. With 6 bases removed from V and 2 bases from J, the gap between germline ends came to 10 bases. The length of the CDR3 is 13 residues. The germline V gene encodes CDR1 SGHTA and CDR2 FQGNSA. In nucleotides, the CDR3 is TGTGCCAGCAGAAAACGGCCTAACACTGAAGCTTTCTTT. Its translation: CASRKRPNTEAFF.

DNA of the CDR3: TGTGCCAGCAGCGGGAATTCTGTAGTAACTGAAGCTTTCTTT. It translates to CASSGNSVVTEAFF. The chain employs TRBV5-4 and TRBJ1-1; D unclear. CDR3 length: 14 residues. Germline loops: CDR1 SGHNT, CDR2 YYREEE (reference sequence). V lost 4 bases and J 5 bases, leaving 15 bases between the germline ends.

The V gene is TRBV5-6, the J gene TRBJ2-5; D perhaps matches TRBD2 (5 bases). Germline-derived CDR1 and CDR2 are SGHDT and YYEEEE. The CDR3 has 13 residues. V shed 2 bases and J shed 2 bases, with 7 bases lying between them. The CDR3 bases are TGTGCCAGCAGCTTAGGACTGCAAGAGACCCAGTACTTC. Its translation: CASSLGLQETQYF.

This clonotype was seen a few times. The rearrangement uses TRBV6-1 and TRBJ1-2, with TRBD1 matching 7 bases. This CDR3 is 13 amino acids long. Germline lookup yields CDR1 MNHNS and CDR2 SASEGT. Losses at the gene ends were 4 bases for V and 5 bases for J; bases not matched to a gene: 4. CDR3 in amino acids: CASSGTGIYGYTF. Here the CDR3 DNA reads TGTGCCAGCAGTGGGACAGGTATTTATGGCTACACCTTC.

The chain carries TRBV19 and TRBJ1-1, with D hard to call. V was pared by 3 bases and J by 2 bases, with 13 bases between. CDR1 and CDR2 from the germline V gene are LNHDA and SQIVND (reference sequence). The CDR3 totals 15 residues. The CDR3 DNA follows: TGTGCCAGTAGTATTGGGTGGGGAATTAACACTGAAGCTTTCTTT. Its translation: CASSIGWGINTEAFF.

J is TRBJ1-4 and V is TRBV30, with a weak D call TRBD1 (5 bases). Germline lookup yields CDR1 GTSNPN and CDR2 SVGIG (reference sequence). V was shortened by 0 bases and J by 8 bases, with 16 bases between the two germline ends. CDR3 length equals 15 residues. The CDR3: CAWSVHRGPREKLFF. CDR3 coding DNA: TGTGCCTGGAGTGTACATCGGGGCCCTAGGGAAAAACTGTTTTTT. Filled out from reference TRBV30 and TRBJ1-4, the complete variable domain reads SQTIHQWPATLVQPVGSPLSLECTVEGTSNPNLYWYRQAAGRGLQLLFYSVGIGQISSEVPQNLSASRPQDRQFILSSKKLLLSDSGFYLCAWSVHRGPREKLFFGSGTQLSVL.

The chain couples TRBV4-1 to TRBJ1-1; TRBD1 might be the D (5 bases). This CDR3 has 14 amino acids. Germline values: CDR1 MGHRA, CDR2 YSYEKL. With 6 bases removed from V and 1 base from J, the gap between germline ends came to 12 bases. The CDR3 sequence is CASRGLTANTEAFF. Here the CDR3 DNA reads TGCGCCAGCAGGGGGCTAACCGCGAACACTGAAGCTTTCTTT.

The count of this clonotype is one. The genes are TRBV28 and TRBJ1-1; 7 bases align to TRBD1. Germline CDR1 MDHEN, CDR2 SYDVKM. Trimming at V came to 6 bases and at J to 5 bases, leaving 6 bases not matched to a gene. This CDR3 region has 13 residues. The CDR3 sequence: CASRLSGGTEAFF. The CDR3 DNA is TGTGCCAGCAGACTATCAGGGGGGACTGAAGCTTTCTTT.

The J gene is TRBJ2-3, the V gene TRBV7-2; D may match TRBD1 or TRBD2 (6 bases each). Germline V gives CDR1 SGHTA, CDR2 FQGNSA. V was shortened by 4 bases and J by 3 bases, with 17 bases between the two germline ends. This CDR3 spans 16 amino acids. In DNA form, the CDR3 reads TGTGCCAGCAGCTCCGGCTGGGGGGCTACAACAGATACGCAGTATTTT. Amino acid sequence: CASSSGWGATTDTQYF.

In nucleotides, the CDR3 is TGTGCCAGCAGTCAAGGGACCGGCTACACCTTC. Amino acid sequence: CASSQGTGYTF. The J gene is TRBJ1-2, the V gene TRBV6-1; perhaps TRBD1 as D (5 bases). Trimming pared 5 bases from V and 8 bases from J, leaving 9 bases between. The V gene's germline CDR1 is MNHNS and CDR2 SASEGT. This CDR3 is built from 11 residues.

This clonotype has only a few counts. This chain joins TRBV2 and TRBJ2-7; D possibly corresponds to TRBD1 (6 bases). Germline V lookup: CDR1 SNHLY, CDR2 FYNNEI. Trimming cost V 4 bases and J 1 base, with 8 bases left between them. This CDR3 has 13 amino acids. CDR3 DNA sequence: TGTGCCAGCAGTGTCACAGGGTCCTACGAGCAGTACTTC. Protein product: CASSVTGSYEQYF.

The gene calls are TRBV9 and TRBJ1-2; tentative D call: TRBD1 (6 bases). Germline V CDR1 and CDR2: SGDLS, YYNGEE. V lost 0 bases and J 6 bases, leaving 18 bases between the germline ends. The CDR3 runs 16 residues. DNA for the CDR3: TGTGCCAGCAGCGTAGCCCAATTCGGGACACCCCATGGCTACACCTTC. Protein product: CASSVAQFGTPHGYTF.

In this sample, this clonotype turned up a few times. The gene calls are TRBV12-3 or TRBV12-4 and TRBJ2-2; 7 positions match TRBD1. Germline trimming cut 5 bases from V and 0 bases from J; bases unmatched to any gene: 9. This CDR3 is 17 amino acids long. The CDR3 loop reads CASSATGANANTGELFF. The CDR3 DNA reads TGTGCCAGCAGTGCCACAGGGGCGAACGCGAACACCGGGGAGCTGTTTTTT.

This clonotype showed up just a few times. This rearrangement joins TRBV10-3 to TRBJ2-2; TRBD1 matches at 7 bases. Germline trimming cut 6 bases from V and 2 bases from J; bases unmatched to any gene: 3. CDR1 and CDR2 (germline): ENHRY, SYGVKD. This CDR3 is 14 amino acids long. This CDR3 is CAIRGTANTGELFF. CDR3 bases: TGTGCCATCAGGGGGACAGCTAACACCGGGGAGCTGTTTTTT.

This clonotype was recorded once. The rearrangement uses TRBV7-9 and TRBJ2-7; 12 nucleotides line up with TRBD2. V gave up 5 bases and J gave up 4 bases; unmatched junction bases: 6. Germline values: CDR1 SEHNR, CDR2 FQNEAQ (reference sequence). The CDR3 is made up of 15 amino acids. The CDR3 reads CASSAASGGAYEQYF. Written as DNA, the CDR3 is TGTGCCAGCAGCGCTGCTAGCGGGGGGGCTTACGAGCAGTACTTC.

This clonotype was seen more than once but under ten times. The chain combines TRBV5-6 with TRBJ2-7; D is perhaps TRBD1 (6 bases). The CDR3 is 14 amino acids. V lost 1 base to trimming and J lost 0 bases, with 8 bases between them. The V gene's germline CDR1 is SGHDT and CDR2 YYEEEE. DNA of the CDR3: TGTGCCAGCAGCTTGACAGGGAACTCCTACGAGCAGTACTTC. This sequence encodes CASSLTGNSYEQYF.

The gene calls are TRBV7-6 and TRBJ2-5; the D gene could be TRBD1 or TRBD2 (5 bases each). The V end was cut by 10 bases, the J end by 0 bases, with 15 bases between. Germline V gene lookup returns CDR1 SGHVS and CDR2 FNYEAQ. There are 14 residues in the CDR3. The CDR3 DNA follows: TGTGCCAATCGAGGGACGGACTACCAAGAGACCCAGTACTTC. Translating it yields CANRGTDYQETQYF.